Listed here are 28 T cell receptor beta chains from one sample, sequenced in a study of identical twins. TCRdb analysed the 5' RACE reads with MiXCR anew, one entry per CDR3 protein. The data show about 200,000 distinct CDR3 sequences, with 8% to 11% seen just once and 9% to 10% held by the top ten. Material: memory T cells sorted from blood. Source of these receptors: a man aged 45-60 years in good health.

This clonotype has a handful of counts. This chain connects TRBV12-3 or TRBV12-4 to TRBJ1-1; D is ambiguous. The CDR3 extends over 15 amino acids. Trimming removed 3 bases from V and 1 base from J, with 12 bases in between. The CDR3 sequence: CASSFTGRRNTEAFF. In nucleotides, the CDR3 is TGTGCCAGCAGTTTTACGGGGAGGAGGAACACTGAAGCTTTCTTT.

The chain is built from TRBV3-1 and TRBJ2-5, with D possibly being TRBD1 or TRBD2 (5 bases each). The germline V and J ends were trimmed by 5 bases and 5 bases, with 12 bases remaining between them. In germline, CDR1 is LGHDT, CDR2 YNNKEL (reference sequence). CDR3 length: 13 residues. Here the CDR3 reads CASSTRGRETQYF. The CDR3 nucleotides read TGTGCCAGCAGCACCCGGGGCCGCGAGACCCAGTACTTC.

This clonotype has at least ten counts. This rearrangement joins TRBV29-1 to TRBJ2-7, with D unclear. Germline V gives CDR1 SQVTM, CDR2 ANQGSEA. The CDR3 runs 11 residues. Deletions cut 4 bases from V and 3 bases from J, with 7 bases between. In nucleotides, the CDR3 is TGCAGCGTTGCATCCAGCTACGAGCAGTACTTC. It yields the protein CSVASSYEQYF.

This clonotype appeared many times. The J gene is TRBJ1-4, the V gene TRBV7-2; the match to TRBD1 covers 8 bases. CDR3 length: 16 residues. J was trimmed by 6 bases and V by 2 bases; bases with no gene match: 8. Germline CDR1 reads SGHTA; CDR2 reads FQGNSA. The CDR3 loop is CASSLTQDRVYEKLFF. For the CDR3, the DNA is TGTGCCAGCAGCTTAACCCAGGACAGGGTTTATGAAAAACTGTTTTTT.

This clonotype was detected many times. V is TRBV6-1 and J is TRBJ2-3, with D tentatively TRBD2 (5 bases). The CDR3 has 14 residues. Germline assignment: CDR1 MNHNS and CDR2 SASEGT. The ends were cut back, 4 bases at V and 5 bases at J, with 13 bases in the middle. The CDR3 region has the DNA TGTGCCAGCAGTGGGACTGGGTTTAAAGATACGCAGTATTTT. Amino acids: CASSGTGFKDTQYF.

The rearrangement joins TRBV28 to TRBJ2-2; D is uncertain. The length of the CDR3 is 14 residues. V dropped 6 bases and J dropped 2 bases, with 10 bases sitting between them. The germline V gene encodes CDR1 MDHEN and CDR2 SYDVKM. The CDR3 nucleotides read TGTGCCAGCAGACAAGGTTCAAACACCGGGGAGCTGTTTTTT. It codes for CASRQGSNTGELFF.

This clonotype was detected a few times. This chain connects TRBV11-2 to TRBJ1-3, with no clear D. Germline CDR1 and CDR2: SGHAT and FQNNGV. The CDR3 runs to 15 residues. With 5 bases removed from V and 11 bases from J, the gap between germline ends came to 22 bases. CDR3 sequence (DNA): TGTGCCAGCAGCCCCAGAATGGACCTCCGGGGTGCCATATATTTT. This sequence encodes CASSPRMDLRGAIYF.

Many counts were recorded for this clonotype. The J gene is TRBJ1-4, the V gene TRBV6-2 or TRBV6-3; D is undetermined. The CDR3 sequence is 12 residues long. The germline V and J ends were trimmed by 5 bases and 8 bases, with 9 bases remaining between them. Looked up from germline, CDR1 is MNHEY and CDR2 is SVGEGT. CDR3 nucleotide sequence: TGTGCCAGCAGTGGGCGGAGGGAAAAACTGTTTTTT. It yields the protein CASSGRREKLFF.

This clonotype was detected only a few times. The V call is TRBV10-3, the J call TRBJ2-2; D not resolved. V was trimmed by 2 bases and J by 6 bases, leaving 4 bases between them. Looked up from germline, CDR1 is ENHRY and CDR2 is SYGVKD. The CDR3 totals 12 residues. The CDR3 coding sequence is TGTGCCATCAGTGAGCGACCCGGGGAGCTGTTTTTT. Protein product: CAISERPGELFF.

This clonotype was found many times. This chain connects TRBV4-3 to TRBJ2-7, with 9 positions matching TRBD1. V dropped 0 bases and J dropped 4; count of bases not matched to a gene: 4. Per the germline V gene, CDR1 is LGHNA and CDR2 is YSLEER. The CDR3 length is 15 residues. This chain's CDR3 is CASSQDLGQGYEQYF. DNA of the CDR3: TGCGCCAGCAGCCAAGATTTAGGACAGGGGTACGAGCAGTACTTC.

There are many counts of this clonotype. The V and J genes are TRBV7-2 and TRBJ2-7, with 13 bases lining up with TRBD2. Germline V gene lookup returns CDR1 SGHTA and CDR2 FQGNSA. Losses at the gene ends were 5 bases for V and 6 bases for J; bases not matched to a gene: 1. The CDR3 contains 13 residues. In DNA, the CDR3 is TGTGCCAGCAGCCGACTAGCGGGGGGCGAGCAGTACTTC. Translation gives CASSRLAGGEQYF.

This clonotype was recorded a few times. The V and J genes are TRBV7-2 and TRBJ1-2; no firm D call. Germline V gene data show CDR1 as SGHTA and CDR2 as FQGNSA. The length of the CDR3 is 15 residues. With 0 bases removed from V and 8 bases from J, the gap between germline ends came to 16 bases. The CDR3 DNA reads TGTGCCAGCAGCTTAGCTTCAGGCCTCTCGGGGGGCTACACCTTC. Its translation is CASSLASGLSGGYTF.

This clonotype was detected a few times. The J gene is TRBJ2-5, the V gene TRBV20-1; maybe TRBD2 (6 bases). From germline, CDR1 is DFQATT and CDR2 SNEGSKA (reference sequence). Trimming stripped 6 bases from V and 2 bases from J, with 10 bases between. The CDR3 contains 12 residues. CDR3 in amino acids: CSAFSGQETQYF. For the CDR3, the DNA is TGCAGTGCATTCAGCGGGCAAGAGACCCAGTACTTC.

This clonotype showed up just a few times. This chain uses TRBV10-3 with TRBJ2-5, with unresolved D. Germline loops: CDR1 ENHRY, CDR2 SYGVKD. The CDR3 length is 14 residues. V was clipped by 0 bases and J by 5 bases, with 10 bases between them. The CDR3 reads CAISESNGMETQYF. The CDR3 DNA reads TGTGCCATCAGTGAGTCGAATGGGATGGAGACCCAGTACTTC.

This clonotype was detected a few times. This sequence joins TRBV4-2 and TRBJ2-2; possibly TRBD1 for D (5 bases). Trimming left V 0 bases short and J 0 bases short, with 11 bases between. In germline, CDR1 is LGHNA, CDR2 YNFKEQ. The CDR3 length is 17 residues. DNA of the CDR3: TGTGCCAGCAGCCAAGAACGGCGGACAACGAACACCGGGGAGCTGTTTTTT. Encoded protein: CASSQERRTTNTGELFF.

This chain connects TRBV29-1 to TRBJ2-3; 7 bases are shared with TRBD1. V shed 0 bases, J shed 1 base, and the junction held 4 bases outside the gene matches. CDR3 size: 15 residues. CDR1 and CDR2 (germline): SQVTM, ANQGSEA. The CDR3 protein is CSVEDKGAGTDTQYF. The DNA of the CDR3 is TGCAGCGTTGAAGATAAGGGGGCAGGCACAGATACGCAGTATTTT.

In its sample, this clonotype was seen a few times. The rearrangement uses TRBV5-1 and TRBJ2-7, with D unresolved. CDR3 length equals 14 residues. The V end lost 0 bases, the J end lost 2 bases, and 9 bases lay between the germline ends. Germline assignment: CDR1 SGHRS and CDR2 YFSETQ. The CDR3 sequence: CASSLVHGPYEQYF. Written as DNA, the CDR3 is TGCGCCAGCAGCTTGGTTCACGGTCCCTACGAGCAGTACTTC.

The rearrangement joins TRBV29-1 to TRBJ2-1; 13 positions agree with TRBD2. The CDR3 consists of 14 residues. Germline CDR1 is SQVTM and CDR2 is ANQGSEA. V was clipped by 6 bases and J by 7 bases; unmatched bases: 6. The CDR3 is CSVARTSGGNEQFF. DNA for the CDR3: TGCAGCGTGGCGAGGACTAGCGGGGGTAATGAGCAGTTCTTC.

Comments on this clonotype: One base away lies a much larger clone, so this may be a sequencing read error. This chain uses TRBV5-6 with TRBJ2-1; the match to TRBD2 covers 9 bases. The CDR3 runs to 16 residues. CDR1 and CDR2 from the germline V gene are SGHDT and YYEEEE. For the CDR3, the DNA is TGTGCCGGCAGCGCTCCCAGCGGGGGGTCCTCTATGGAGCAGTTCTTC. It yields the protein CAGSAPSGGSSMEQFF.

At least ten counts were recorded for this clonotype. V and J are TRBV12-3 or TRBV12-4 and TRBJ2-4; 9 positions match TRBD1. Unmatched junction bases numbered 6, after V lost 6 bases and J lost 9 bases. This CDR3 comprises 13 residues. The chain's CDR3 is CASSWGQGAIQYF. The CDR3 DNA sequence: TGTGCCAGCAGCTGGGGACAGGGAGCCATTCAGTACTTC.

This clonotype occurred a few times. The V call is TRBV20-1, the J call TRBJ1-4; 7 bases are shared with TRBD1. The trim removed 0 bases at V and 6 bases at J, leaving 4 bases unmatched. This CDR3 is built from 14 residues. The germline CDR1 and CDR2 sequences are DFQATT and SNEGSKA (reference sequence). The CDR3 sequence: CSARERQGDEKLFF. In DNA, the CDR3 is TGCAGTGCTAGAGAAAGGCAGGGGGATGAAAAACTGTTTTTT.

The chain combines TRBV10-3 with TRBJ1-1; 9 positions agree with TRBD1. V was pared by 3 bases and J by 8 bases, with 10 bases of the junction left unmatched. The CDR3 contains 15 residues. Germline CDR1 ENHRY, CDR2 SYGVKD. The CDR3 region has the DNA TGTGCCATCAGTGACCAAGGACAGGGGATGAGAGAAGCTTTCTTT. It translates to CAISDQGQGMREAFF.

This clonotype occurred many times. The gene calls are TRBV20-1 and TRBJ2-6; TRBD1 aligns across 10 bases. J lost 2 bases, V lost 6 bases, and 13 bases had no gene match. There are 18 residues in the CDR3. Germline-derived CDR1 and CDR2 are DFQATT and SNEGSKA (reference sequence). The DNA of the CDR3 is TGCAGTGCCATATCAGACAGGGGGCGCAGGGCTGGGGCCAACGTCCTGACTTTC. This encodes CSAISDRGRRAGANVLTF.

This clonotype has just a few counts. The gene calls are TRBV11-2 and TRBJ2-1; no firm D call. Trimming removed 0 bases from V and 6 bases from J, with 6 bases in between. CDR1 and CDR2 from the germline V gene are SGHAT and FQNNGV. This CDR3 region has 13 residues. The CDR3 protein is CASSLESGNEQFF. Written as DNA, the CDR3 is TGTGCCAGCAGCTTAGAAAGTGGCAATGAGCAGTTCTTC.

This clonotype was counted ten times or more. The chain joins TRBV5-1 to TRBJ2-3; TRBD2 matches at 9 bases. Germline CDR1 is SGHRS and CDR2 is YFSETQ. V was clipped by 4 bases and J by 4 bases; unmatched bases: 4. The length of the CDR3 is 14 residues. This CDR3 is CASSPRTSADTQYF. CDR3 nucleotides: TGCGCCAGCAGCCCGAGGACTAGCGCAGATACGCAGTATTTT. The full variable domain, completed using reference TRBV5-1 and TRBJ2-3, is KAGVTQTPRYLIKTRGQQVTLSCSPISGHRSVSWYQQTPGQGLQFLFEYFSETQRNKGNFPGRFSGRQFSNSRSEMNVSTLELGDSALYLCASSPRTSADTQYFGPGTRLTVL.

This clonotype was counted a few times. The chain employs TRBV20-1 and TRBJ1-4; TRBD1 matches 8 bases. The CDR3 has 13 residues. The germline V gene encodes CDR1 DFQATT and CDR2 SNEGSKA (reference sequence). Losses at the gene ends were 3 bases for V and 7 bases for J; bases not matched to a gene: 4. This CDR3 reads CSARRQGSEKLFF. CDR3 nucleotide sequence: TGCAGTGCTAGGCGACAGGGGAGTGAAAAACTGTTTTTT.

The sample holds a few counts of this clonotype. The chain has TRBV7-2 and TRBJ2-3; 8 bases fit TRBD1. The CDR3 is 17 amino acids. Looked up from germline, CDR1 is SGHTA and CDR2 is FQGNSA. V lost 4 bases and J lost 1; bases outside the gene matches: 10. This chain's CDR3 is CASSSSGGYWGTDTQYF. DNA for the CDR3: TGTGCCAGCAGCTCTTCAGGGGGCTATTGGGGCACAGATACGCAGTATTTT. Together with reference TRBV7-2 and TRBJ2-3, the CDR3 gives the full variable domain: GAGVSQSPSNKVTEKGKDVELRCDPISGHTALYWYRQSLGQGLEFLIYFQGNSAPDKSGLPSDRFSAERTGGSVSTLTIQRTQQEDSAVYLCASSSSGGYWGTDTQYFGPGTRLTVL.

The chain employs TRBV7-2 and TRBJ1-5; D is unresolved. V was clipped by 1 base and J by 5 bases, with 12 bases between them. Germline CDR1 SGHTA, CDR2 FQGNSA. There are 15 residues in the CDR3. CDR3 protein: CASSLGWQRYQPQHF. The CDR3 DNA reads as TGTGCCAGCAGCTTAGGTTGGCAGAGGTATCAGCCCCAGCATTTT.